This T cell receptor (beta chain) originates from a study of post-analysis software for immune sequencing data. The authors incorporated unique molecular identifiers into the TCR beta cDNA libraries. The T cell input of roughly 0.95 to 10 million gave about half a million cDNA molecules. TCRdb passed the PCR reads through MiXCR, listing each CDR3 protein once. This sample yields 550,000 to 700,000 distinct CDR3 sequences, of which around 44% are seen a single time; more than 1.5% belongs to the top ten. Regarding the study as a whole: The study found significantly lower normalized Chao1 diversity in multiple sclerosis patients than in controls.

This clonotype was seen just once. Its antigen remains unidentified. This receptor was obtained from a girl between 10 and 17 years old with multiple sclerosis. Sequenced: blood.

In nucleotides, the CDR3 is TGCAGTGCTAGAGATATAGCGGGGGGGCTTGATACGCAGTATTTT. Translated, it gives CSARDIAGGLDTQYF. The chain employs TRBV20-1 and TRBJ2-3; TRBD2 aligns across 11 bases. CDR3 size: 15 residues. Germline V lookup: CDR1 DFQATT, CDR2 SNEGSKA (reference sequence). V gave up 0 bases and J gave up 6 bases; unmatched junction bases: 5.